Given below is one TCR beta chain in context. This clonotype was observed at least ten times. Its cognate antigen has yet to be identified. No much larger clone exists at a distance of one base, and base qualities are not known. V is clipped by 4 bases and J by 3 bases, and the sequence between their germline boundaries is 16 bases long. The germline V gene (reference sequence) provides CDR1 LGHDT and CDR2 YNNKEL. Including cysteine and phenylalanine, the CDR3 has 15 amino acids. Only the CDR3 DNA is retained, 45 bases long and in frame from the first base. This sample was taken from a study of T cells in Graves' hyperthyroidism and ophthalmopathy (dated by TCRdb to about 2019). Concerning the study at large: Peripheral blood was collected at initial diagnosis, before any treatment. The roughly 94 discovery patients were randomly split 7:3 into training and test sets. To identify distinguishing TCR V-J signatures, a discovery cohort of around 100 patients was used, comprising 43 with Graves' ophthalmopathy and 55 to 65 with stable Graves' hyperthyroidism. The study also compared thyroid tissue and blood T-cell repertoires from about six Graves' hyperthyroidism patients. Whether ophthalmopathy could be predicted prospectively was tested in an independent validation cohort made up of under 20 hyperthyroidism patients plus 17 patients who later progressed to ophthalmopathy. After blood sampling, hyperthyroidism patients were treated with methimazole at a starting dose of 30 mg daily, and ophthalmopathy patients were treated with high-dose intravenous methylprednisolone. TCR Vbeta CDR3 sequencing of approximately 140 peripheral blood samples (more than 40 ophthalmopathy, roughly 72 hyperthyroidism and roughly 17 progressor patients) is reported in the paper.

The TCR beta CDR3 regions were amplified from RNA transcripts. The TCR CDR3 was subjected to a first round of RT-PCR using the HTBI primer set and the Qiagen OneStep RT-PCR kit. The libraries were constructed in a second round of multiplex PCR and then size-selected and purified. Libraries were sequenced paired-end with 100 bp reads on an Illumina HiSeq2000. The authors' pipeline ran thus. SOAPnuke was used to process the raw data, with reads discarded if the reads contained adapters or uncalled bases, had a mean Phred below 15, or lacked an exact constant-primer or identifier match. High-quality paired reads were merged using COPE v1.2.5, and each unique nucleotide sequence was defined as a clonotype. MiTCR v1.1 was used to align clonotypes to the IMGT TRBV, TRBD and TRBJ reference segments. Analysis was restricted to V-J combinations with a frequency above 0.0001, which covered roughly 99% of repertoires. A TCS score was defined as the ratio of F50 (clonal expansion) to E x V (chaos), with BLOSUM62-based TCRdist applied between CDR3 peptides within each V-J. Welch's t-statistics and random forest reduced fewer than 600 V-J features to fewer than 15, which were used in a naive Bayes classifier (R e1071). The public reads were reprocessed in TCRdb via fastp at Q25 and MiXCR, keeping in-frame beta chains. Every entry covers one CDR3 protein and lists the most common genes and DNA from its rows. V and J calls and clone size were set by TCRdb, not the authors. A total of approximately 260,000 distinct CDR3 sequences appear in this sample, roughly 15% of them only once. The ten top clones hold roughly 31% of the sample.

Hyperthyroidism patients were newly diagnosed, had a disease duration of under 2 months, and were aged 18 to 65 years. Exclusion was applied to patients with uncontrolled infections, other autoimmune diseases, pregnancy or lactation. Diagnoses were established on the basis of clinical symptoms, serum thyroxine and TRAb, thyroid ultrasound, and orbital computed tomography. Blood from progressor patients was drawn when they were first diagnosed with hyperthyroidism, before any ophthalmopathy symptoms appeared. PBMCs were separated from 10 ml of fresh peripheral blood using Ficoll-Paque density gradient centrifugation. Progressor patients were initially diagnosed with Graves' hyperthyroidism and developed ophthalmopathy during follow-up. Total RNA was extracted using Trizol reagent, and RNA quality was assessed on an Agilent 2100 Bioanalyzer. General findings and caveats noted by the study authors: No statistical method was used to set the sample size in advance, and investigators knew the group allocation. During validation, the model predicted progression to ophthalmopathy a median of approximately 7 months ahead of onset, with approximately 71% sensitivity and roughly 72% specificity. A 13 V-J signature model separated ophthalmopathy from stable hyperthyroidism, with around 91% sensitivity and roughly 84% specificity in cross-validation and 80%/75% in testing. Most expanded thyroid clonotypes (frequency above 0.001) were also found in blood, which suggests that blood repertoires may mirror thyroid immune responses.

The chain couples TRBV3-1 to TRBJ2-7; a tentative D match to TRBD1 spans 8 bases. This TCR derives from a woman in her forties or fifties with Graves' hyperthyroidism that later progressed to Graves' ophthalmopathy. The sample taken for sequencing was blood. The nucleotide sequence reads TGTGCCAGCAGCCTTTTACAGGGGGGGAACTACGAGCAGTACTTC. It translates as CASSLLQGGNYEQYF.